Listed here is a single TCR beta chain. This table comes from immunoSEQ multiplex PCR, and its TCRdb copy is limited to in-frame clones, with some not included. The repertoire holds tens of thousands of clones, with 91% as singletons. The data originate from a study of blood T cell repertoires in COVID-19. Study-level background: COVID-19 samples from acute and convalescent phases originated in the United States, Italy and Spain.

Germline V gene data show CDR1 as SGDLS and CDR2 as YYNGEE. The CDR3 length is 15 residues. Trimming shortened V by 4 bases and J by 6 bases, and 19 bases separated the two germline ends. The genes are TRBV9 and TRBJ1-1; perhaps TRBD1 as D (5 bases). This sequence originates from a human donor in a cohort sampled during active COVID-19. The sequencing input was peripheral blood. CDR3 in amino acids: CASSLQGGAGAEAFF. CDR3 bases: TGTGCCAGCAGCCTCCAGGGAGGGGCCGGAGCTGAAGCTTTCTTT. Variable domain in full (rest from reference TRBV9 and TRBJ1-1): DSGVTQTPKHLITATGQRVTLRCSPRSGDLSVYWYQQSLDQGLQFLIQYYNGEERAKGNILERFSAQQFPDLHSELNLSSLELGDSALYFCASSLQGGAGAEAFFGQGTRLTVV.